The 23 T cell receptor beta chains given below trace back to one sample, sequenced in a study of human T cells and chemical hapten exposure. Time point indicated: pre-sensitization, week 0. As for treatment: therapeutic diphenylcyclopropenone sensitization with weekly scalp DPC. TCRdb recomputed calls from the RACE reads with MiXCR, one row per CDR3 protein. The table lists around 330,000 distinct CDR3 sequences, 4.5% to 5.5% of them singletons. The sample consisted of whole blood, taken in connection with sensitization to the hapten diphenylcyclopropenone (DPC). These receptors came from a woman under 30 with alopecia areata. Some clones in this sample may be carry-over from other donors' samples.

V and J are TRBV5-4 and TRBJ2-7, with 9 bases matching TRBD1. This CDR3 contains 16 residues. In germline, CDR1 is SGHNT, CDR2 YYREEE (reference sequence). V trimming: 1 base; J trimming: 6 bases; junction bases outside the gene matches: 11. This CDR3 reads CASSLSSTGTGREQYF. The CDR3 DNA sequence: TGTGCCAGCAGCTTGTCGTCCACCGGGACAGGGCGCGAGCAGTACTTC.

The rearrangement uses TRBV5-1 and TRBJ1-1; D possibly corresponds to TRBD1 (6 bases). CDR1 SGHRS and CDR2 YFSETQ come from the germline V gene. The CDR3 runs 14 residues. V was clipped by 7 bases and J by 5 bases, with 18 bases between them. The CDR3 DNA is TGCGCCAGCCGACTAGGGGGGCGCGGGACTGAAGCTTTCTTT. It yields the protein CASRLGGRGTEAFF.

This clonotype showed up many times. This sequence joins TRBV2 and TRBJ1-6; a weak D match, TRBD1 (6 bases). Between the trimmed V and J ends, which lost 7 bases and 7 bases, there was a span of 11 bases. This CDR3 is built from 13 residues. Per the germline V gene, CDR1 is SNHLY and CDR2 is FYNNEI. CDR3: CASKGHENSPLHF. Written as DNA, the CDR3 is TGTGCCAGCAAGGGACACGAGAATTCACCCCTCCACTTT.

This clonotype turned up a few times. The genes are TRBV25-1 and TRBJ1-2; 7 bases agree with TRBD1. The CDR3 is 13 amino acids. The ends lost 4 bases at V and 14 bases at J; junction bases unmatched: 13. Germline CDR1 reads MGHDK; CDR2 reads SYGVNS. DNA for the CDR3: TGTGCCAGCAGTGGGACAGGACACCGCTATTGGACCTTC. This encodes CASSGTGHRYWTF.

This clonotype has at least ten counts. CDR3 loop: CASSSSWGVSYNEQFF. As DNA, the CDR3 is TGTGCCAGCAGCTCGTCGTGGGGCGTTTCCTACAATGAGCAGTTCTTC. The V call is TRBV7-8, the J call TRBJ2-1; perhaps TRBD1 as D (5 bases). Germline CDR1 is SGHVS and CDR2 is FQNEAQ. V was trimmed by 4 bases and J by 1 base, leaving 14 bases between them. This CDR3 comprises 16 residues.

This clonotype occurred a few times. CDR3 in DNA: TGTGCCAGCAGTTCCGGGGCTAAAGCTTTCTTT. Protein: CASSSGAKAFF. This chain uses TRBV27 with TRBJ1-1; TRBD1 might be the D (5 bases). V was trimmed by 4 bases and J by 9 bases, leaving 9 bases between them. The CDR3 extends over 11 amino acids. Germline V gene data show CDR1 as MNHEY and CDR2 as SMNVEV (reference sequence).

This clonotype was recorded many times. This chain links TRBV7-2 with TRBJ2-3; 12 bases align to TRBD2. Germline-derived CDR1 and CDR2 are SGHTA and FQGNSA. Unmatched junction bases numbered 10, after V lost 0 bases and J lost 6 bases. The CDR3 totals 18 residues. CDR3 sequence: CASSLAPLAGGPGDTQYF. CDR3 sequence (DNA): TGTGCCAGCAGCTTAGCCCCGCTAGCGGGGGGGCCAGGGGATACGCAGTATTTT.

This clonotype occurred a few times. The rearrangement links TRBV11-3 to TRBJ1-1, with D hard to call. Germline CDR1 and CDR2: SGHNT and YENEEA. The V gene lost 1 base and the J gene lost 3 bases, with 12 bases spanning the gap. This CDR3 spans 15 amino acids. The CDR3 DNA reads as TGTGCCAGCAGCTTAGCGTCGGCGGGTTACACTGAAGCTTTCTTT. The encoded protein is CASSLASAGYTEAFF.

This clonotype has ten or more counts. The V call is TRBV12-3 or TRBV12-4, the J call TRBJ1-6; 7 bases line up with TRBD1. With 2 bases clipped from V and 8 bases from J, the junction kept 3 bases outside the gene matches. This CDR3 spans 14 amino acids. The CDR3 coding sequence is TGTGCCAGCAGTTTACGAGGGGGCGATTCACCCCTCCACTTT. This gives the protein CASSLRGGDSPLHF.

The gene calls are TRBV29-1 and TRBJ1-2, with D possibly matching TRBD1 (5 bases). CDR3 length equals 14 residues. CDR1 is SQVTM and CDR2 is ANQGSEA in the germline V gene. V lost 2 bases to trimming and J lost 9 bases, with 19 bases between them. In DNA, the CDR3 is TGCAGCGTTGAATCGGGGACTACCAAAGGGAGCTACACCTTC. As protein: CSVESGTTKGSYTF.

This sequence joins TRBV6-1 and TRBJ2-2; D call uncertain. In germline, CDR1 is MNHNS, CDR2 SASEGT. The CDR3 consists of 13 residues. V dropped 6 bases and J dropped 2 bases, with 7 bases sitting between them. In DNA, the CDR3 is TGTGCCAGCAGACGGCCAAACACCGGGGAGCTGTTTTTT. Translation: CASRRPNTGELFF.

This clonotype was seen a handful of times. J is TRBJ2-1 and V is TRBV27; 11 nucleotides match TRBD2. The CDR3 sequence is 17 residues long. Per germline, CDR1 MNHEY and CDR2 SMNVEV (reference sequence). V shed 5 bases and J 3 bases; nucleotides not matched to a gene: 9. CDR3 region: CASSLAASGGLYNEQFF. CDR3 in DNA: TGTGCCAGCAGTCTAGCCGCTAGCGGGGGGCTCTACAATGAGCAGTTCTTC.

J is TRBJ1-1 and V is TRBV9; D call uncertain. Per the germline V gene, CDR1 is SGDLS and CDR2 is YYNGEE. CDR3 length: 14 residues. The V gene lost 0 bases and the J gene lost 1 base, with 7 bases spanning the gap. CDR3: CASSVDTQNTEAFF. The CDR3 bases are TGTGCCAGCAGCGTAGACACCCAGAACACTGAAGCTTTCTTT.

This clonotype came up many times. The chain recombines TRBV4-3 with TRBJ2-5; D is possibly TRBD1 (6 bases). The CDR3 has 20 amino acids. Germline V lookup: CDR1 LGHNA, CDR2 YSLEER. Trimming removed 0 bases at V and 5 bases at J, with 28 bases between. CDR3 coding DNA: TGCGCCAGCAGCCAAGAAGCTACCGTAACCAGGGGCTGCGACTGTGAGACCCAGTACTTC. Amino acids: CASSQEATVTRGCDCETQYF.

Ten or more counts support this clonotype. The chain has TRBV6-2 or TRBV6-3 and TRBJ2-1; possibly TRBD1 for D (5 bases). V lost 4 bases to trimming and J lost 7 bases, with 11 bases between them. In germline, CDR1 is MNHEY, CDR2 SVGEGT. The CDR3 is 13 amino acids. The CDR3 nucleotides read TGTGCCAGCAGTTTACAGGATCCGAATGAGCAGTTCTTC. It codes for CASSLQDPNEQFF.

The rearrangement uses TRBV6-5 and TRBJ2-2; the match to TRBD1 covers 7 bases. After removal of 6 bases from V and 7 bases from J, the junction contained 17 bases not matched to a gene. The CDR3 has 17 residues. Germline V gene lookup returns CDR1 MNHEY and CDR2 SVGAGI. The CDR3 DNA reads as TGTGCCAGCAGCGGTGGAGTGGAACAGGGGAAGGACGGGGAGCTGTTTTTT. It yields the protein CASSGGVEQGKDGELFF.

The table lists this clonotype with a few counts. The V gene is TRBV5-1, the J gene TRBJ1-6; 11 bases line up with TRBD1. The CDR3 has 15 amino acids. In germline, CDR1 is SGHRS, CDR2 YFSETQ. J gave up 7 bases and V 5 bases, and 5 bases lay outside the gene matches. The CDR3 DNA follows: TGCGCCAGCAGAATGGGACAGGGGGGAAATTCACCCCTCCACTTT. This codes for CASRMGQGGNSPLHF.

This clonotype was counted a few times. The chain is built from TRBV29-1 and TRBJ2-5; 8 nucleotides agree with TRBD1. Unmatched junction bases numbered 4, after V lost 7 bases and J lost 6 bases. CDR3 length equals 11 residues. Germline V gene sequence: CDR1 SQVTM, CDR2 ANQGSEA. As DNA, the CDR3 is TGCAGCGGCCAGGGGGCGAAGACCCAGTACTTC. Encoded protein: CSGQGAKTQYF.

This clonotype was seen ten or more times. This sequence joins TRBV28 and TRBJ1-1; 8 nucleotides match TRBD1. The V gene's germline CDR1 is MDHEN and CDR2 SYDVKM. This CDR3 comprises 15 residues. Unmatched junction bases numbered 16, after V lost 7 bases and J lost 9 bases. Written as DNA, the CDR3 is TGTGCCAGCACCGCGTTCGGGACAGGAGGAAAAAAAGCTTTCTTT. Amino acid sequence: CASTAFGTGGKKAFF.

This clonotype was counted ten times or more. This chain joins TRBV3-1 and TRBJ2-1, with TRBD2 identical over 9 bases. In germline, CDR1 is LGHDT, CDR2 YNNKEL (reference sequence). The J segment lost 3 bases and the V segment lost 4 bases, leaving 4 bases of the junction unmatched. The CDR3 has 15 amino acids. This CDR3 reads CASSPSSGDYNEQFF. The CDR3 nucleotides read TGTGCCAGCAGCCCATCTAGCGGGGACTACAATGAGCAGTTCTTC.

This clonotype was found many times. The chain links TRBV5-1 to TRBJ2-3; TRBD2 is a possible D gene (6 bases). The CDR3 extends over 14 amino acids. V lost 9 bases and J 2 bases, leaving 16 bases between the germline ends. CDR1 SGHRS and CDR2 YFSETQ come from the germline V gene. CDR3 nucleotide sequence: TGCGCCACCAATCCCGGGGGATTCACAGATACGCAGTATTTT. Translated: CATNPGGFTDTQYF.

The CDR3 sequence: CATSSGKGSGETQYF. CDR3 in DNA: TGTGCCACCAGCAGTGGGAAAGGTAGCGGGGAGACCCAGTACTTC. V gene TRBV15 combines with J gene TRBJ2-5; 7 bases agree with TRBD2. This CDR3 contains 15 residues. CDR1 and CDR2 from the germline V gene are LNHNV and YYDKDF (reference sequence). Losses at the gene ends were 3 bases for V and 5 bases for J; bases not matched to a gene: 9. Filled out from reference TRBV15 and TRBJ2-5, the complete variable domain reads DAMVIQNPRYQVTQFGKPVTLSCSQTLNHNVMYWYQQKSSQAPKLLFHYYDKDFNNEADTPDNFQSRRPNTSFCFLDIRSPGLGDTAMYLCATSSGKGSGETQYFGPGTRLLVL.

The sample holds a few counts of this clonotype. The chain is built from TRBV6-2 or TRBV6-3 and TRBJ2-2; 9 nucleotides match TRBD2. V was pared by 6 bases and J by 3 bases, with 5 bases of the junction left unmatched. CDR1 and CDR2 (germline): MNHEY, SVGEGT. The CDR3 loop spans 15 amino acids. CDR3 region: CASRRTSADTGELFF. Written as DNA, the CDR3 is TGTGCCAGCAGACGGACTAGCGCGGACACCGGGGAGCTGTTTTTT.